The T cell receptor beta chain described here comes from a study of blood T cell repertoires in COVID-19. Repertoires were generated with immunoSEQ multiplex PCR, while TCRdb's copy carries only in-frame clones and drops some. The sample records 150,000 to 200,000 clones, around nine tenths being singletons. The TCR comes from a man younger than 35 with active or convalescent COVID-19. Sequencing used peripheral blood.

The chain's CDR3 is CASTWGVNTEAFF. CDR3 in DNA: TGCGCCAGCACCTGGGGGGTAAACACTGAAGCTTTCTTT. The chain links TRBV5-1 to TRBJ1-1, with TRBD1 as a possible D gene (5 bases). V was shortened by 6 bases and J by 2 bases, with 11 bases between the two germline ends. The CDR3 sequence is 13 residues long. CDR1 and CDR2 (germline): SGHRS, YFSETQ.